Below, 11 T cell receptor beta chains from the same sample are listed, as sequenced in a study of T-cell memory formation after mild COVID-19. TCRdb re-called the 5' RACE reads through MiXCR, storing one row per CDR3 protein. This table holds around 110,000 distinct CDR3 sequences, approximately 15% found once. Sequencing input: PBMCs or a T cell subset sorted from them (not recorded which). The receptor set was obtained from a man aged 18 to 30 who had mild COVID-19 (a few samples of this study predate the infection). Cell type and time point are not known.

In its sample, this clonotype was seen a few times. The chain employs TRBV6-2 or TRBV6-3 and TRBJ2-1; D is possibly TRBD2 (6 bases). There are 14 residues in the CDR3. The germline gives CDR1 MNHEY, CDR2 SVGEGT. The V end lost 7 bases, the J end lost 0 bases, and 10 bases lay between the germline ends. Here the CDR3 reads CASTGGSSYNEQFF. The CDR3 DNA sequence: TGTGCCAGCACCGGGGGTAGCTCCTACAATGAGCAGTTCTTC.

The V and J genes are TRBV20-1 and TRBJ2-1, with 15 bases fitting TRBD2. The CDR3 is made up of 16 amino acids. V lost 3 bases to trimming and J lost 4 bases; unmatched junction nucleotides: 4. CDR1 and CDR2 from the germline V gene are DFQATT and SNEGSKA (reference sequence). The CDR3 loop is CSASRGLAGGYNEQFF. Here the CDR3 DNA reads TGCAGTGCTAGTCGGGGACTAGCGGGGGGATACAATGAGCAGTTCTTC.

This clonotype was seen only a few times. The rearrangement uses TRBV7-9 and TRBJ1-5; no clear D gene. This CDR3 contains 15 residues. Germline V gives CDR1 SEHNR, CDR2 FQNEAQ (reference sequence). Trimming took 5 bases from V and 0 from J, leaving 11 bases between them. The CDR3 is CASSTSDGSNQPQHF. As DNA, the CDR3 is TGTGCCAGCAGCACATCGGACGGTAGCAATCAGCCCCAGCATTTT.

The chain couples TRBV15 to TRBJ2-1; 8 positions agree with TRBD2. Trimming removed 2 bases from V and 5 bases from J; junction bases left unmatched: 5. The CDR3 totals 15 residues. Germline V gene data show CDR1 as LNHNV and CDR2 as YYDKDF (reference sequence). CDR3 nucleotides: TGTGCCACCAGCAGACTCAGCGGGGGCCACAATGAGCAGTTCTTC. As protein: CATSRLSGGHNEQFF.

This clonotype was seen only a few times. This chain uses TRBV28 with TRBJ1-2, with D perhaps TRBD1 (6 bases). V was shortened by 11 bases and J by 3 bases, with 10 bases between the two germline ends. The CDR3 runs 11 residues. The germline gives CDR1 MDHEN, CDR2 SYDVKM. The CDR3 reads CAGGGHYGYTF. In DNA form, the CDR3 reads TGTGCCGGGGGGGGCCACTATGGCTACACCTTC.

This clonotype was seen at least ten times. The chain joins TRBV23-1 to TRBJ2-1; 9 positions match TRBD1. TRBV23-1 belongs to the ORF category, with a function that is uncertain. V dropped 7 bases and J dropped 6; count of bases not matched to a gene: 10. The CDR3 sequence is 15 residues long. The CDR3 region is CASIRDRVPSNEQFF. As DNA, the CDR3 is TGCGCCAGCATACGGGACAGGGTACCCTCCAATGAGCAGTTCTTC.

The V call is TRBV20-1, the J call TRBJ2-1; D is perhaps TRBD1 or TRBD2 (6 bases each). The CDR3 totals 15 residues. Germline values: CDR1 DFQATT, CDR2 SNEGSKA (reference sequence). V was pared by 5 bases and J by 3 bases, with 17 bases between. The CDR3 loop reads CSALGGISLYNEQFF. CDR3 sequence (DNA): TGCAGTGCTCTGGGGGGCATCTCACTCTACAATGAGCAGTTCTTC.

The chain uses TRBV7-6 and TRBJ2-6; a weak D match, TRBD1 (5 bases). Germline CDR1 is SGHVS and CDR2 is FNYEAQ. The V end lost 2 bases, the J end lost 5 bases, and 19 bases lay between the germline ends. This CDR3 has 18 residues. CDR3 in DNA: TGTGCCAGCAGCTTATGGACGGCAAGGGGCCCGAGGGCCAACGTCCTGACTTTC. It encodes CASSLWTARGPRANVLTF.

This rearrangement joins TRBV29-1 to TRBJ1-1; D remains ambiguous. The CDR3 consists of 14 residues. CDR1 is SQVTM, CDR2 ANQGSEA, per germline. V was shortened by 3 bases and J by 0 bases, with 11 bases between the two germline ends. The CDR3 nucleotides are TGCAGCGTTGAGATTAGGATGATGAACACTGAAGCTTTCTTT. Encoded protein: CSVEIRMMNTEAFF.

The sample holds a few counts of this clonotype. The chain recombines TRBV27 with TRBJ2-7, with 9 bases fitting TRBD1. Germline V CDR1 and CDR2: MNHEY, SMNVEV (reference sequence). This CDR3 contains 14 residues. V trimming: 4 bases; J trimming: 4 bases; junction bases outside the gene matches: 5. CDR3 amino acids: CASSWTGASYEQYF. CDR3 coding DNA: TGTGCCAGCAGTTGGACAGGGGCCTCTTACGAGCAGTACTTC.

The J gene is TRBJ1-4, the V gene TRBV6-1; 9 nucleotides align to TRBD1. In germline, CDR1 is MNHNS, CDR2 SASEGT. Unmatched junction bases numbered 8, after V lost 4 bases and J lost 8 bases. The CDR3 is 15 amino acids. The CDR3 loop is CASSGPDRGREKLFF. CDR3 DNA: TGTGCCAGCAGTGGCCCTGACAGGGGGAGGGAAAAACTGTTTTTT.